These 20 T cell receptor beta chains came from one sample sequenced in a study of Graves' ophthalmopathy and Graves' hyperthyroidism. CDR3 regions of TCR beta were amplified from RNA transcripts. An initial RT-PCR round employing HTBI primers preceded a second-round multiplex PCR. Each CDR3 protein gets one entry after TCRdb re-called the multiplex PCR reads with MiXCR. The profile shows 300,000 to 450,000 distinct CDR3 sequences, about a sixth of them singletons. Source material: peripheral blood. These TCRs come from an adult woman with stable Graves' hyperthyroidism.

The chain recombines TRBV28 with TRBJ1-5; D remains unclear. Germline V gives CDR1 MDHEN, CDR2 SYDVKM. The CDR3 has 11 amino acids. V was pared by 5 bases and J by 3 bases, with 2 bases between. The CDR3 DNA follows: TGTGCCAGCAGTACCAATCAGCCCCAGCATTTT. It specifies CASSTNQPQHF.

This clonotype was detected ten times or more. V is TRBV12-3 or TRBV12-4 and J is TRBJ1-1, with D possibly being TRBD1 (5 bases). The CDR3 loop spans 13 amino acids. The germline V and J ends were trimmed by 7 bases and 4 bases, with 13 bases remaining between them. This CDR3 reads CASIPFGGTEAFF. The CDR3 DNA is TGTGCCAGCATTCCGTTCGGGGGCACTGAAGCTTTCTTT.

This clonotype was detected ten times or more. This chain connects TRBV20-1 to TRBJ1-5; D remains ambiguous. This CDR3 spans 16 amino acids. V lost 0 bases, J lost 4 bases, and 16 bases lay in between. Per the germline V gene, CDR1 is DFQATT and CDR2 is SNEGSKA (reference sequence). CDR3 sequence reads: CSARDGGGGGNQPQHF. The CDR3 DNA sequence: TGCAGTGCTAGAGATGGCGGTGGAGGCGGGAATCAGCCCCAGCATTTT.

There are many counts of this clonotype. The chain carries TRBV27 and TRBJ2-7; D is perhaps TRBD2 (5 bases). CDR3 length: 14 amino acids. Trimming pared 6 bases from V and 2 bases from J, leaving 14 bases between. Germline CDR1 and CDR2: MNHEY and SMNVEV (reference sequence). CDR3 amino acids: CASSSRGYTYEQYF. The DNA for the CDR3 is TGTGCCAGCAGCTCTCGGGGATACACCTACGAGCAGTACTTC.

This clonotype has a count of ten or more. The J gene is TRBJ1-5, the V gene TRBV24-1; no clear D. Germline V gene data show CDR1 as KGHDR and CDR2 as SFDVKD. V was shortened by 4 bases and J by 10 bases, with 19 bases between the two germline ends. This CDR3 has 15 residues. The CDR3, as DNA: TGTGCCACCAGTGACACGGGTAGACCTCAAGGTCCCCAGCATTTT. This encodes CATSDTGRPQGPQHF.

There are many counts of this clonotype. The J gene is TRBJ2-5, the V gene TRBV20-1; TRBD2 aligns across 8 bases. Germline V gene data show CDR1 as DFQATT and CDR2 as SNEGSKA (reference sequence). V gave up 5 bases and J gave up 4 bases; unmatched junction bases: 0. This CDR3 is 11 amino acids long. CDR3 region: CSALAGETQYF. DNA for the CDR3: TGCAGTGCTCTAGCGGGAGAGACCCAGTACTTC.

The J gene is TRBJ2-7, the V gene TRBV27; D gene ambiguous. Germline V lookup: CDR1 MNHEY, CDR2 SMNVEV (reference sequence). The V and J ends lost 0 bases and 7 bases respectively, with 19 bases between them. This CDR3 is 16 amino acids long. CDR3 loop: CASSLSPGLEAWEQYF. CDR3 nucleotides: TGTGCCAGCAGTTTATCCCCCGGGCTCGAAGCTTGGGAGCAGTACTTC.

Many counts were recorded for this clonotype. The CDR3 bases are TGTGCCAGCAGTTTTCTTCTGGGAGGGCAAGAGACCCAGTACTTC. Translation: CASSFLLGGQETQYF. The chain has TRBV28 and TRBJ2-5; 7 bases align to TRBD2. This CDR3 is 15 amino acids long. The germline CDR1 and CDR2 sequences are MDHEN and SYDVKM. V was pared by 3 bases and J by 2 bases, with 6 bases of the junction left unmatched. The complete variable domain, with remaining parts taken from reference TRBV28 and TRBJ2-5, reads DVKVTQSSRYLVKRTGEKVFLECVQDMDHENMFWYRQDPGLGLRLIYFSYDVKMKEKGDIPEGYSVSREKKERFSLILESASTNQTSMYLCASSFLLGGQETQYFGPGTRLLVL.

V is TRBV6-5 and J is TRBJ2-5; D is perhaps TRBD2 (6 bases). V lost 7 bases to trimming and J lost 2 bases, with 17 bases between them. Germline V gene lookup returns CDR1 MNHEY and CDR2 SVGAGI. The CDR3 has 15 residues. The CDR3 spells CASNPTGGGQETQYF. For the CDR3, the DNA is TGTGCCAGCAACCCCACGGGCGGAGGGCAAGAGACCCAGTACTTC.

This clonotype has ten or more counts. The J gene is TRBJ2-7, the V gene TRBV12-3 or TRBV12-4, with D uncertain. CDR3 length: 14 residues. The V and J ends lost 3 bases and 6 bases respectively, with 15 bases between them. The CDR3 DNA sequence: TGTGCCAGCAGTTTGCAACAACTCATGGGCGAGCAGTACTTC. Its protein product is CASSLQQLMGEQYF.

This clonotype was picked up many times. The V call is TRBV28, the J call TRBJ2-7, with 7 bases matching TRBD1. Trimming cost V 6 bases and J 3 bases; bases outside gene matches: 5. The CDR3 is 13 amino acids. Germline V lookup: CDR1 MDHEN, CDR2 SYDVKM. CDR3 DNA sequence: TGTGCCAGCAGATTACAGGGGTACTACGAGCAGTACTTC. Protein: CASRLQGYYEQYF. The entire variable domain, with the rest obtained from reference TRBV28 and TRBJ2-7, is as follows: DVKVTQSSRYLVKRTGEKVFLECVQDMDHENMFWYRQDPGLGLRLIYFSYDVKMKEKGDIPEGYSVSREKKERFSLILESASTNQTSMYLCASRLQGYYEQYFGPGTRLTVT.

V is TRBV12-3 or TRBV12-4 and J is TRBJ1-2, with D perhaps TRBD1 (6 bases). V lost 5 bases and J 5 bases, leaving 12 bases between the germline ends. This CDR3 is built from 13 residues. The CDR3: CASSPGEHYGYTF. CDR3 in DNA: TGTGCCAGCAGTCCAGGGGAACATTATGGCTACACCTTC.

The CDR3 nucleotides read TGTGCCAGCAGCCAAGGTTACCTGCGGGAAGGCTATAATTCACCCCTCCACTTT. It specifies CASSQGYLREGYNSPLHF. The V and J genes are TRBV3-1 and TRBJ1-6; D is uncertain. The germline gives CDR1 LGHDT, CDR2 YNNKEL (reference sequence). Trimming pared 1 base from V and 3 bases from J, leaving 16 bases between. This CDR3 has 18 amino acids. Full variable domain (missing parts from reference TRBV3-1 and TRBJ1-6): DTAVSQTPKYLVTQMGNDKSIKCEQNLGHDTMYWYKQDSKKFLKIMFSYNNKELIINETVPNRFSPKSPDKAHLNLHINSLELGDSAVYFCASSQGYLREGYNSPLHFGNGTRLTVT.

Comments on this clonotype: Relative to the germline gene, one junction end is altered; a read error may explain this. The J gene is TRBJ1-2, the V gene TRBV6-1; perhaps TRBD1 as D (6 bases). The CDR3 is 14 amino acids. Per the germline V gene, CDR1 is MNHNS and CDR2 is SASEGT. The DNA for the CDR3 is TGTGCCAGCAGAATGGGGCAGGGGAACTTTGGCTACACCTTC. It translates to CASRMGQGNFGYTF.

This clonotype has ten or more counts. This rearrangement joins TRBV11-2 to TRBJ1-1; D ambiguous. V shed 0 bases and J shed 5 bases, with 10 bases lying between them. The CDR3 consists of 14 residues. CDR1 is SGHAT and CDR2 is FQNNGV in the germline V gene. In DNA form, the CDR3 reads TGTGCCAGCAGCTTAGAATACCGAGGGACTGAAGCTTTCTTT. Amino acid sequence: CASSLEYRGTEAFF.

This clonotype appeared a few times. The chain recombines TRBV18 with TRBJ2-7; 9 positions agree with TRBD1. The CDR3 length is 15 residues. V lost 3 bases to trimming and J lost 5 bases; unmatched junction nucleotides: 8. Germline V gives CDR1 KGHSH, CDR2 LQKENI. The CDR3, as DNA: TGTGCCAGCTCACCTGAGGGACGGGACAGGGACGAGCAGTACTTC. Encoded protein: CASSPEGRDRDEQYF.

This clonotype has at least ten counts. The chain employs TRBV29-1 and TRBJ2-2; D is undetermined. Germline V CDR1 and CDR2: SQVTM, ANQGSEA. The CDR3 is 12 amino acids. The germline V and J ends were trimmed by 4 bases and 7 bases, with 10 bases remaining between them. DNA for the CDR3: TGCAGCGTTGGGTCCAGTATCGGGGAGCTGTTTTTT. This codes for CSVGSSIGELFF.

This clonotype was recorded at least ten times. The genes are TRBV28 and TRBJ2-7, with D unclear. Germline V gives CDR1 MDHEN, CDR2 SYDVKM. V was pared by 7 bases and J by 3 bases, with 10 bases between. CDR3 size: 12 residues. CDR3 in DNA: TGTGCCAGCAAGTGTTGGATCTACGAGCAGTACTTC. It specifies CASKCWIYEQYF.

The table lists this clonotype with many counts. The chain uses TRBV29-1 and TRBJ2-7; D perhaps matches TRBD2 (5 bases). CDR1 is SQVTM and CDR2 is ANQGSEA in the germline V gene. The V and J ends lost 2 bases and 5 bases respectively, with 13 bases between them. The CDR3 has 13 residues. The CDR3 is CSVEIAHENEQYF. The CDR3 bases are TGCAGCGTTGAAATAGCGCATGAAAACGAGCAGTACTTC.

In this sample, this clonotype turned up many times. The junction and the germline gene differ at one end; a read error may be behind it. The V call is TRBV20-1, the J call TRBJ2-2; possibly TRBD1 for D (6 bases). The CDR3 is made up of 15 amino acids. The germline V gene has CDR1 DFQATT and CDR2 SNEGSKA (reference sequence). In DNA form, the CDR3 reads TGCAGTGCGAGACAGATACAGGGAAACACCCGGGAGCTGTTTTTT. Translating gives CSARQIQGNTRELFF.